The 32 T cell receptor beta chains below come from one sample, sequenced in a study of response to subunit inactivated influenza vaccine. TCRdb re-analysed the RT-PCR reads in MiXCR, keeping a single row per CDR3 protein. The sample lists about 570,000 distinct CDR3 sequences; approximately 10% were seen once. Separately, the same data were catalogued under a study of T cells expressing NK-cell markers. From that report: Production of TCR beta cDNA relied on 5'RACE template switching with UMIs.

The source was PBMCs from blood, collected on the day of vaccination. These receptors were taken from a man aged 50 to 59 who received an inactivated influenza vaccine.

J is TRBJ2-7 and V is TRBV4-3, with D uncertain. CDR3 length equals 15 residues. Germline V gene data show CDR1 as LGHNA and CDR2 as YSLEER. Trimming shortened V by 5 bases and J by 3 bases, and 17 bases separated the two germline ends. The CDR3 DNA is TGCGCCAGCAGCTTAGACGGTTCCGAACTCTACGAGCAGTACTTC. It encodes CASSLDGSELYEQYF.

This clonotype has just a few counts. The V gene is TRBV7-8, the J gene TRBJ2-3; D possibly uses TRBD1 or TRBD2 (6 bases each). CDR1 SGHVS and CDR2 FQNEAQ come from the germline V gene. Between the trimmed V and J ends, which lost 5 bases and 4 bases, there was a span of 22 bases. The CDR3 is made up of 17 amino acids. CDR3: CASSPGASVGGADTQYF. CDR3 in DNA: TGTGCCAGCAGCCCAGGGGCTAGCGTGGGTGGGGCAGATACGCAGTATTTT. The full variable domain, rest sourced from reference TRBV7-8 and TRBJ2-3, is GAGVSQSPRYKVAKRGQDVALRCDPISGHVSLFWYQQALGQGPEFLTYFQNEAQLDKSGLPSDRFFAERPEGSVSTLKIQRTQQEDSAVYLCASSPGASVGGADTQYFGPGTRLTVL.

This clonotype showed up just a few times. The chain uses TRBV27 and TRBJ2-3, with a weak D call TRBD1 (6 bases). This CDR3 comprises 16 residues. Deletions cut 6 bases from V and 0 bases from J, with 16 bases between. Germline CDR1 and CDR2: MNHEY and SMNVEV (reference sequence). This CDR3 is CASSPGQGPSTDTQYF. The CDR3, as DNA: TGTGCCAGCAGCCCTGGGCAGGGGCCCAGCACAGATACGCAGTATTTT.

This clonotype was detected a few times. The CDR3 protein is CASSLVPRRGDTQYF. CDR3 DNA: TGTGCCAGCAGCTTAGTTCCCAGGAGGGGAGATACGCAGTATTTT. This rearrangement joins TRBV7-2 to TRBJ2-3; maybe TRBD2 (6 bases). V was cut by 1 base and J by 5 bases, with 13 bases left in between. CDR3 length: 15 amino acids. Germline V gene sequence: CDR1 SGHTA, CDR2 FQGNSA.

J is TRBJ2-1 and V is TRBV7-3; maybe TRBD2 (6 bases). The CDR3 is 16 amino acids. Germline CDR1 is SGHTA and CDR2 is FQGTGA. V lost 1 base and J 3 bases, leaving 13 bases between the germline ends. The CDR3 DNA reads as TGTGCCAGCAGCTTAAGCGGGGACCCCCGCTACAATGAGCAGTTCTTC. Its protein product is CASSLSGDPRYNEQFF. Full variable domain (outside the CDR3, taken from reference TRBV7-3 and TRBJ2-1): GAGVSQTPSNKVTEKGKYVELRCDPISGHTALYWYRQSLGQGPEFLIYFQGTGAADDSGLPNDRFFAVRPEGSVSTLKIQRTERGDSAVYLCASSLSGDPRYNEQFFGPGTRLTVL.

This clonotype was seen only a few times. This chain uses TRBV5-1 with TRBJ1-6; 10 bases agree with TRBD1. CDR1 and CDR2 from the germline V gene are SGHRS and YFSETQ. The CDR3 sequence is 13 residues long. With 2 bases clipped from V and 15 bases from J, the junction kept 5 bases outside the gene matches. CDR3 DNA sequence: TGCGCCAGCAGCTTCAACCGGGACAGGGGCCTCCACTTT. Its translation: CASSFNRDRGLHF.

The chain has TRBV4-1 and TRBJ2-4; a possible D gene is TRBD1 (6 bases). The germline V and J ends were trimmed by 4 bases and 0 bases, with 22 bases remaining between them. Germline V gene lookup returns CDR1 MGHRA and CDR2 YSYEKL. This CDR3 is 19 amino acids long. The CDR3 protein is CASSPSGTSKDLAKNIQYF. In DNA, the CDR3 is TGCGCCAGCAGCCCCTCCGGGACAAGTAAGGATCTAGCCAAAAACATTCAGTACTTC.

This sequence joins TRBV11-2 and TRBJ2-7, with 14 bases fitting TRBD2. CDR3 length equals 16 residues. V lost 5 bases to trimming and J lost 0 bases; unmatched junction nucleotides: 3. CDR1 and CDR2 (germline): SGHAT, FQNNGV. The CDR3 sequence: CASSRTSGGNSYEQYF. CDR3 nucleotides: TGTGCCAGCAGCCGGACTAGCGGGGGGAACTCCTACGAGCAGTACTTC.

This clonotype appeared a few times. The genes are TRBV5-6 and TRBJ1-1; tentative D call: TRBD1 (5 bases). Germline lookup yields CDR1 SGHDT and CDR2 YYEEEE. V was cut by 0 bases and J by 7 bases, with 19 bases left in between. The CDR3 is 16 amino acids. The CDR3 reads CASSLGQGLRFGEAFF. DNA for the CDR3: TGTGCCAGCAGCTTGGGCCAGGGCTTGCGTTTCGGTGAAGCTTTCTTT.

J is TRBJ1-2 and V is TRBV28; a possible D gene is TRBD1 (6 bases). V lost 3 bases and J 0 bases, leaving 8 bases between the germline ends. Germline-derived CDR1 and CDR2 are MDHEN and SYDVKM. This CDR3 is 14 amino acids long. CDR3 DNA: TGTGCCAGCAGTTTCCAGGGGACTAACTATGGCTACACCTTC. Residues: CASSFQGTNYGYTF.

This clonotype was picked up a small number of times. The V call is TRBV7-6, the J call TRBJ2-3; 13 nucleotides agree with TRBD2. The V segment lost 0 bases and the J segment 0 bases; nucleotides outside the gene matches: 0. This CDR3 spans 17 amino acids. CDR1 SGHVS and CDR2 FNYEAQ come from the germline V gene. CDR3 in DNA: TGTGCCAGCAGCTTAGCGGGACTAGCGGGAAGCACAGATACGCAGTATTTT. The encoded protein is CASSLAGLAGSTDTQYF.

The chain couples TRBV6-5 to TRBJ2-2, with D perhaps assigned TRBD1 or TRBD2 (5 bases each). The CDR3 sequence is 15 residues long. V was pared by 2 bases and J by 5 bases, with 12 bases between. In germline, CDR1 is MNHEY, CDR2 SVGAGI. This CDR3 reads CASSYGGERTGELFF. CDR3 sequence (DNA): TGTGCCAGCAGTTACGGGGGAGAAAGGACCGGGGAGCTGTTTTTT.

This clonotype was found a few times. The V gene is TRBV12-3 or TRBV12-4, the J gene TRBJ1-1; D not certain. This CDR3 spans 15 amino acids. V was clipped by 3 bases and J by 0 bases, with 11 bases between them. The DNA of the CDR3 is TGTGCCAGCAGTTTTGTAGGAGACCTGAACACTGAAGCTTTCTTT. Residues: CASSFVGDLNTEAFF.

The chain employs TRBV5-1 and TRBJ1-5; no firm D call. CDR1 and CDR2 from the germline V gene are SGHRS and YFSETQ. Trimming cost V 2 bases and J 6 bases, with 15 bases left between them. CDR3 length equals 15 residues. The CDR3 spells CASSFGPGAVQPQHF. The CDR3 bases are TGCGCCAGCAGCTTTGGACCGGGAGCGGTTCAGCCCCAGCATTTT.

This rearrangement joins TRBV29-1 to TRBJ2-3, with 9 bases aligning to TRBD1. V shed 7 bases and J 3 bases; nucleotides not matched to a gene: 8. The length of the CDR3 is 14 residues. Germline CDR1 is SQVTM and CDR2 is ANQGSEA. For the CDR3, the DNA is TGCAGCGCAGAGGACAGGGGAAAAACAGATACGCAGTATTTT. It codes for CSAEDRGKTDTQYF.

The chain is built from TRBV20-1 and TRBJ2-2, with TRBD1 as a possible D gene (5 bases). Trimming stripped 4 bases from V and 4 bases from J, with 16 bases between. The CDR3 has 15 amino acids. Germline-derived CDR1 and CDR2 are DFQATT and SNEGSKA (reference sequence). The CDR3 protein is CSAIRIGQGTGELFF. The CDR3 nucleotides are TGCAGTGCTATTCGCATTGGGCAGGGCACCGGGGAGCTGTTTTTT.

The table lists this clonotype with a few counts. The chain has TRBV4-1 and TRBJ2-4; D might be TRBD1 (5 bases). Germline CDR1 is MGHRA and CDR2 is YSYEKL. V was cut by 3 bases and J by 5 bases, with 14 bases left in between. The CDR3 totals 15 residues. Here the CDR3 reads CASSQQTVGQNIQYF. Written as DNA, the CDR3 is TGCGCCAGCAGCCAGCAGACAGTGGGCCAAAACATTCAGTACTTC.

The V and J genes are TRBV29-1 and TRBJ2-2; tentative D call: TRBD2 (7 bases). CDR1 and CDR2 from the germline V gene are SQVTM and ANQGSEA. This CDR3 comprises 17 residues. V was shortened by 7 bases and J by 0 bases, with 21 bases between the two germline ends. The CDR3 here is CSAGGVQGHTNTGELFF. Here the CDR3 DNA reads TGCAGCGCGGGAGGCGTCCAGGGACATACGAACACCGGGGAGCTGTTTTTT.

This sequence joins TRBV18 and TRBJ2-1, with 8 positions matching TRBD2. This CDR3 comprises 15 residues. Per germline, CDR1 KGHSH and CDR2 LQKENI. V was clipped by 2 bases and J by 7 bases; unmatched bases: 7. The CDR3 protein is CASSPKTGGRNEQFF. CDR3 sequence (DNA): TGTGCCAGCTCACCAAAGACGGGAGGGCGTAATGAGCAGTTCTTC.

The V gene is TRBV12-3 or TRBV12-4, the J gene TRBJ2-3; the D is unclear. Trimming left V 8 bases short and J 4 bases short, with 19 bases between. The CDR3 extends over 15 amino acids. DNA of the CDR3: TGTGCCAGCGTCTTACGGGCCTGGCCCGCAGATACGCAGTATTTT. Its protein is CASVLRAWPADTQYF.

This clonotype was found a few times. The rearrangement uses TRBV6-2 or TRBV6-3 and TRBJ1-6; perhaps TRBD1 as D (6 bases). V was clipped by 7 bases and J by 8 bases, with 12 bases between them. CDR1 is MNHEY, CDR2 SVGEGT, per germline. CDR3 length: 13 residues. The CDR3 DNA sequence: TGTGCCAGCAAGCCAGGGGTTCATTCACCCCTCCACTTT. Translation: CASKPGVHSPLHF.

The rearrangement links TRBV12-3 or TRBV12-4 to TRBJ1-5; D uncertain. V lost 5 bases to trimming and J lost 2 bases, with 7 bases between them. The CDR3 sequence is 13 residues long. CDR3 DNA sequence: TGTGCCAGCAGTCACCCTGGCAATCAGCCCCAGCATTTT. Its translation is CASSHPGNQPQHF.

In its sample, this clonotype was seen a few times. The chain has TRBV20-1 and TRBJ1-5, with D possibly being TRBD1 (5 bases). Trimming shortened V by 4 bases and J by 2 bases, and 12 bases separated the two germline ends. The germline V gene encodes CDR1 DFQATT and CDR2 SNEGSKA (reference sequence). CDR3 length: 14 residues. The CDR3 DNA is TGCAGTGCTAAACCAGCACAGGGCAATCAGCCCCAGCATTTT. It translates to CSAKPAQGNQPQHF.

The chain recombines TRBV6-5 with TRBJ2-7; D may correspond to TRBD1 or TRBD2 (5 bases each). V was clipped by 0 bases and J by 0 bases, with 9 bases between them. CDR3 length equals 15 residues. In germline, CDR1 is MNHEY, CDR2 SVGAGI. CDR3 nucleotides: TGTGCCAGCAGTTACTCCCGAGGGACCTCCTACGAGCAGTACTTC. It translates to CASSYSRGTSYEQYF.

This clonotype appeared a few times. The CDR3 spells CASSLAFNSYEQYF. The CDR3 nucleotides are TGTGCCAGCAGTTTAGCGTTTAACTCCTACGAGCAGTACTTC. The chain recombines TRBV6-2 or TRBV6-3 with TRBJ2-7, with D maybe TRBD2 (5 bases). Per germline, CDR1 MNHEY and CDR2 SVGEGT. Trimming shortened V by 4 bases and J by 0 bases, and 10 bases separated the two germline ends. This CDR3 region has 14 residues.

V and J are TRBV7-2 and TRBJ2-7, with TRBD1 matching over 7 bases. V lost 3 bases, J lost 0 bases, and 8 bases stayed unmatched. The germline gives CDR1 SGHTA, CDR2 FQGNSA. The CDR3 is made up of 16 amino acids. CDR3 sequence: CASSLLPQGSSYEQYF. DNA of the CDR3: TGTGCCAGCAGCTTGCTCCCACAGGGGAGCTCCTACGAGCAGTACTTC.

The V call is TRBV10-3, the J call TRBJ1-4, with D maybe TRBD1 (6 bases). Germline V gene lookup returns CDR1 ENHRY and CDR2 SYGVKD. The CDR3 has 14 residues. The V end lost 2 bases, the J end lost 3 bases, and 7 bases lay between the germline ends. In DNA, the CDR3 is TGTGCCATCAGTGAGAGGGGGTCTAATGAAAAACTGTTTTTT. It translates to CAISERGSNEKLFF.

In nucleotides, the CDR3 is TGTGCCAGCAGCACTCGACAGGGGTACACCGGGGAGCTGTTTTTT. Residues: CASSTRQGYTGELFF. The chain joins TRBV7-2 to TRBJ2-2, with 8 bases aligning to TRBD1. The V and J ends lost 5 bases and 3 bases, in that order; junction bases with no gene match: 5. Germline assignment: CDR1 SGHTA and CDR2 FQGNSA. The CDR3 is 15 residues long.

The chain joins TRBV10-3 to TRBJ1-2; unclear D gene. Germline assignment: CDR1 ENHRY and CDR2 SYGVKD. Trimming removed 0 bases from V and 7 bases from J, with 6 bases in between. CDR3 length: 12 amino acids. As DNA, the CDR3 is TGTGCCATCAGTGAGTCTACCACTGGCTACACCTTC. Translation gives CAISESTTGYTF.

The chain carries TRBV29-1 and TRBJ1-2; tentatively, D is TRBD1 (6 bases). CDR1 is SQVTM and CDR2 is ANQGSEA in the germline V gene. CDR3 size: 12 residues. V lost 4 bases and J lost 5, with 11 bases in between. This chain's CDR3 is CSVAGGAYGYTF. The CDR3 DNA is TGCAGCGTTGCGGGGGGCGCTTATGGCTACACCTTC. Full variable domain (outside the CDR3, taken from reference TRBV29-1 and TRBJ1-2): SAVISQKPSRDICQRGTSLTIQCQVDSQVTMMFWYRQQPGQSLTLIATANQGSEATYESGFVIDKFPISRPNLTFSTLTVSNMSPEDSSIYLCSVAGGAYGYTFGSGTRLTVV.

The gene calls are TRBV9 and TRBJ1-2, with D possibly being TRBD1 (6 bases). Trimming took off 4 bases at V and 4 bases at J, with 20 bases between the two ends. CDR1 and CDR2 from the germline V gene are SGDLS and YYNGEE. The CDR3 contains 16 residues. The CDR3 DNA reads TGTGCCAGCAGCACTCCCCCCGGGCAGGGGCGCTATGGCTACACCTTC. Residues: CASSTPPGQGRYGYTF. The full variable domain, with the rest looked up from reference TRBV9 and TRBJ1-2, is DSGVTQTPKHLITATGQRVTLRCSPRSGDLSVYWYQQSLDQGLQFLIQYYNGEERAKGNILERFSAQQFPDLHSELNLSSLELGDSALYFCASSTPPGQGRYGYTFGSGTRLTVV.

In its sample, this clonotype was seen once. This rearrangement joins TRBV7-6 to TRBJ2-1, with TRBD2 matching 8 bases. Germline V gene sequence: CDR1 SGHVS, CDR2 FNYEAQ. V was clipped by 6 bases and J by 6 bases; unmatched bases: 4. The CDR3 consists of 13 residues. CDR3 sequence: CASRTTSANEQFF. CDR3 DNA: TGTGCCAGCAGGACGACTAGCGCCAATGAGCAGTTCTTC.